This TCR beta chain was profiled in a study of cytomegalovirus exposure and HLA in healthy donors. For the study at large: The Caucasian-associated ancestry cluster contained 81% of the approximately 400 genotyped donors. Study-wide points: For most TCR beta V segments, an earlier analysis put the productive rate at about 90% or about 30% of the time. Upon later analysis, HLA-associated TCR beta chains proved more clonally expanded than other, equally common chains.

To note about this clone: No antigen is known for it.

The PCR had 60 Vbeta and 13 Jbeta primers. Produced via immunoSEQ multiplex PCR; TCRdb's table is partial and in-frame only. The table has some 140,000 clones, about 80% seen once. V was clipped by 7 bases and J by 2 bases; unmatched bases: 6. Germline CDR1 reads SQVTM; CDR2 reads ANQGSEA. The CDR3 sequence is 13 residues long. The V gene is TRBV29-1, the J gene TRBJ1-2, with 8 bases matching TRBD1. This TCR derives from a man aged 30-40 years in good health. Sequenced material: PBMCs. CDR3 loop: CSAARTGNYGYTF. Here the CDR3 DNA reads TGCAGCGCCGCCAGGACAGGGAACTATGGCTACACCTTC. Based on the CDR3 plus reference TRBV29-1 and TRBJ1-2, the full variable domain is SAVISQKPSRDICQRGTSLTIQCQVDSQVTMMFWYRQQPGQSLTLIATANQGSEATYESGFVIDKFPISRPNLTFSTLTVSNMSPEDSSIYLCSAARTGNYGYTFGSGTRLTVV.